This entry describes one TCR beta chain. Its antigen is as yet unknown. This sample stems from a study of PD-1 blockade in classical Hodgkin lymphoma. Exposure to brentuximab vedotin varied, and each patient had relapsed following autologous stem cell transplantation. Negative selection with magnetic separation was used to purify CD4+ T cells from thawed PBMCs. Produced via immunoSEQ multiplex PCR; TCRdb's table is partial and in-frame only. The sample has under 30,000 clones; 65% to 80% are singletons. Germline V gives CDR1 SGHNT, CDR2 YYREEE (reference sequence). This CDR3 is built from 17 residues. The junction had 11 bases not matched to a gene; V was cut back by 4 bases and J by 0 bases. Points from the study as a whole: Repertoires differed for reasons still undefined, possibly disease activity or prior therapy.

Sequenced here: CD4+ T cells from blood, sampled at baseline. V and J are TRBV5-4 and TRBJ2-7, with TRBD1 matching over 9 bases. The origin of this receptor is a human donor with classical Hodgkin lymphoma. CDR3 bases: TGTGCCAGCAGCAAGTCTAAACCGGGACAGGGCTCCTACGAGCAGTACTTC. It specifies CASSKSKPGQGSYEQYF.